The entry that follows covers one T cell receptor beta chain sequence. The data are from a study of blood T cell repertoires in COVID-19. Study-wide background: Samples representing acute and convalescent COVID-19 were sourced from the United States, Italy and Spain. Sources were T cells, B-cell-depleted T cells, or PBMCs; the material itself was cDNA or gDNA.

Original methodology: Amplification from reference gene primers served as the basis for estimated nucleated cell counts. Sequencing was performed with immunoSEQ multiplex PCR; in TCRdb, only in-frame clones are kept and a portion is missing. The V and J calls and the clone size are those of that table, but D and trimming were determined from the DNA. The sample yields fewer than 250,000 clones, over 80% seen once. The V gene lost 6 bases and the J gene lost 4 bases, with 15 bases spanning the gap. CDR3 length: 14 residues. CDR1 is ENHRY and CDR2 is SYGVKD in the germline V gene. The clonotype comes from a woman between 70 and 85 years old with active or convalescent COVID-19. V and J are TRBV10-3 and TRBJ1-1, with no clear D. Sequencing input: peripheral blood. Written as DNA, the CDR3 is TGTGCCATCAGCCAACCAAGGGAGAGCACTGAAGCTTTCTTT. Translating it yields CAISQPRESTEAFF.